The 13 T cell receptor beta chains reported below all come from one sample, sequenced in a study of T cell responses to AZD1222 COVID-19 vaccine. Libraries were prepared by immunoSEQ multiplex PCR; TCRdb keeps only in-frame clonotypes and omits some of them. The sample lists roughly 150,000 clones, under 95% seen once, with 5% in the top ten. The specimen comprised peripheral blood, sampled on day 0 of AZD1222 vaccination. The source of these receptors is an adult in good health.

J is TRBJ2-7 and V is TRBV11-2, with D perhaps matching TRBD1 or TRBD2 (5 bases each). CDR3 length: 13 residues. Germline-derived CDR1 and CDR2 are SGHAT and FQNNGV. V lost 1 base and J lost 6, with 10 bases in between. CDR3 residues: CASSLGEGREQYF. In DNA, the CDR3 is TGTGCCAGCAGCTTAGGAGAGGGGCGCGAGCAGTACTTC.

In its sample, this clone was seen once. The chain couples TRBV6-1 to TRBJ1-6; D may be TRBD1 (5 bases). The germline V gene has CDR1 MNHNS and CDR2 SASEGT. CDR3 length equals 14 residues. V was clipped by 3 bases and J by 6 bases, with 9 bases between them. CDR3 sequence (DNA): TGTGCCAGCAGTGATCAGGGCGGTAATTCACCCCTCCACTTT. Translating gives CASSDQGGNSPLHF.

The chain recombines TRBV6-6 with TRBJ1-4; D not certain. The CDR3 length is 14 residues. The V end was cut by 6 bases, the J end by 7 bases, with 15 bases between. Germline CDR1 and CDR2: MNHNY and SVGAGI (reference sequence). The CDR3 spells CASRLPKGGEKLFF. CDR3 nucleotide sequence: TGTGCCAGCAGGCTACCGAAAGGAGGTGAAAAACTGTTTTTT.

The chain joins TRBV6-2 or TRBV6-3 to TRBJ2-1; 11 bases fit TRBD2. The trim removed 5 bases at V and 7 bases at J, leaving 13 bases unmatched. Germline CDR1 MNHEY, CDR2 SVGEGT. CDR3 length: 17 amino acids. CDR3 residues: CASSKPGLAAGGNEQFF. The CDR3 coding sequence is TGTGCCAGCAGTAAGCCGGGACTAGCGGCCGGAGGGAATGAGCAGTTCTTC.

This chain uses TRBV6-6 with TRBJ2-7; tentative D call: TRBD1 (7 bases). Germline V gene lookup returns CDR1 MNHNY and CDR2 SVGAGI (reference sequence). This CDR3 region has 13 residues. V shed 4 bases and J shed 3 bases, with 10 bases lying between them. The CDR3 loop reads CASSSRGVYEQYF. Here the CDR3 DNA reads TGTGCCAGCAGTTCCAGGGGGGTCTACGAGCAGTACTTC.

This chain connects TRBV27 to TRBJ2-7; the D gene is possibly TRBD2 (5 bases). The germline V and J ends were trimmed by 3 bases and 2 bases, with 11 bases remaining between them. The CDR3 is 14 residues long. Germline lookup yields CDR1 MNHEY and CDR2 SMNVEV (reference sequence). Here the CDR3 reads CASSLTGEPYEQYF. DNA of the CDR3: TGTGCCAGCAGTTTGACCGGGGAGCCCTACGAGCAGTACTTC.

The chain links TRBV19 to TRBJ1-4; TRBD1 is a possible D gene (5 bases). The CDR3 consists of 15 residues. Germline CDR1 LNHDA, CDR2 SQIVND (reference sequence). V lost 3 bases and J 1 base, leaving 9 bases between the germline ends. CDR3 nucleotides: TGTGCCAGTAGTATCTCCCAGGGAACTAATGAAAAACTGTTTTTT. This codes for CASSISQGTNEKLFF.

This clone occurred a few times. The rearrangement joins TRBV6-6 to TRBJ1-2; D perhaps matches TRBD1 (6 bases). The length of the CDR3 is 20 residues. The V gene lost 6 bases and the J gene lost 1 base, with 30 bases spanning the gap. Germline CDR1 reads MNHNY; CDR2 reads SVGAGI (reference sequence). The CDR3 nucleotides are TGTGCCAGCAGCTCCCTTGAGGGTACAATCCGACAGGATCTTAACTATGGCTACACCTTC. This encodes CASSSLEGTIRQDLNYGYTF.

V usage is TRBV15 and J usage is TRBJ2-1; possible D gene TRBD2, 5 bases. CDR1 LNHNV and CDR2 YYDKDF come from the germline V gene (reference sequence). V was clipped by 1 base and J by 5 bases, with 9 bases between them. The CDR3 loop spans 14 amino acids. CDR3 loop: CATSRVQRNNEQFF. CDR3 DNA: TGTGCCACCAGCAGAGTGCAGCGGAACAATGAGCAGTTCTTC.

This clone was counted only a few times. CDR3 in DNA: TGTGCCTGGAGTCCCCGGGGGTATTCGAACTATGGCTACACCTTC. It translates to CAWSPRGYSNYGYTF. The gene calls are TRBV30 and TRBJ1-2, with D perhaps matching TRBD1 (5 bases). The CDR3 is made up of 15 amino acids. Germline V gives CDR1 GTSNPN, CDR2 SVGIG (reference sequence). The V end lost 2 bases, the J end lost 2 bases, and 15 bases lay between the germline ends.

V usage is TRBV6-5 and J usage is TRBJ2-7; 8 bases map to TRBD1. The CDR3 covers 14 residues. Germline-derived CDR1 and CDR2 are MNHEY and SVGAGI. J lost 4 bases, V lost 9 bases, and 11 bases had no gene match. CDR3: CASGGWTGRYEQYF. CDR3 DNA: TGTGCCAGTGGTGGATGGACAGGGAGGTACGAGCAGTACTTC.

This chain uses TRBV19 with TRBJ1-4; D call uncertain. The CDR3 sequence is 14 residues long. Trimming left V 3 bases short and J 6 bases short, with 11 bases between. Germline V gene data show CDR1 as LNHDA and CDR2 as SQIVND (reference sequence). This CDR3 reads CASSMRGGHEKLFF. The CDR3 nucleotides read TGTGCCAGTAGTATGAGAGGTGGCCATGAAAAACTGTTTTTT. The full variable domain, completed using reference TRBV19 and TRBJ1-4, is DGGITQSPKYLFRKEGQNVTLSCEQNLNHDAMYWYRQDPGQGLRLIYYSQIVNDFQKGDIAEGYSVSREKKESFPLTVTSAQKNPTAFYLCASSMRGGHEKLFFGSGTQLSVL.

This rearrangement joins TRBV19 to TRBJ1-6, with 7 bases that match TRBD1. The CDR3 contains 17 residues. The trim removed 5 bases at V and 3 bases at J, leaving 10 bases unmatched. Germline V gene data show CDR1 as LNHDA and CDR2 as SQIVND (reference sequence). In DNA, the CDR3 is TGTGCCAGTAGTGGGGGGACAGCGGCCCACTATAATTCACCCCTCCACTTT. Its translation: CASSGGTAAHYNSPLHF.